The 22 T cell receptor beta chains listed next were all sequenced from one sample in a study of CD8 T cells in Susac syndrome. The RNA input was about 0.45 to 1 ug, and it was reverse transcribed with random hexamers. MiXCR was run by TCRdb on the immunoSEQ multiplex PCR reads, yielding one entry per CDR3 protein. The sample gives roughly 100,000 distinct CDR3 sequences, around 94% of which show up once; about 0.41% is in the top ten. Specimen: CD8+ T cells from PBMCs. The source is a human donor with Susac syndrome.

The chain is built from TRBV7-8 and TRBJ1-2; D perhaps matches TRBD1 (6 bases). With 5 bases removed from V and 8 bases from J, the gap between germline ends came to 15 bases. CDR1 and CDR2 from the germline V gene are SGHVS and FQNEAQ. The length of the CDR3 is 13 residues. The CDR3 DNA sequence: TGTGCCAGCAGCACAGGGCGCGCCGTGGGCTACACCTTC. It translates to CASSTGRAVGYTF.

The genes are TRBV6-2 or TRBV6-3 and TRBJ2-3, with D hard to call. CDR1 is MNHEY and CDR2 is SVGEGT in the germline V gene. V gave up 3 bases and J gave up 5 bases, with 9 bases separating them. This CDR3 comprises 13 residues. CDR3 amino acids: CASSYSRRDTQYF. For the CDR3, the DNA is TGTGCCAGCAGTTATAGTAGGAGAGATACGCAGTATTTT.

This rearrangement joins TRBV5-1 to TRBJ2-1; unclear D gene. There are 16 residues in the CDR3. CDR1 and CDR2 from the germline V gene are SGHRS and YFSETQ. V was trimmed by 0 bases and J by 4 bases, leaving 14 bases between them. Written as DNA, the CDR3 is TGCGCCAGCAGCTTGGCGTCCAGGCTTTCTTACAATGAGCAGTTCTTC. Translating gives CASSLASRLSYNEQFF.

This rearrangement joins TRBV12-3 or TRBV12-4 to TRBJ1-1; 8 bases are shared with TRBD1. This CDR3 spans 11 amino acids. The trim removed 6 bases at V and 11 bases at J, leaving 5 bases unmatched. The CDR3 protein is CASRSDREAFF. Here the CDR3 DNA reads TGTGCCAGCAGATCGGACAGGGAGGCTTTCTTT.

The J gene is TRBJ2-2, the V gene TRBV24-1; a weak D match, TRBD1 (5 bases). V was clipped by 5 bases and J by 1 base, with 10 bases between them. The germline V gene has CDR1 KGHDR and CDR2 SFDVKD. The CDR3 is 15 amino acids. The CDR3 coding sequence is TGTGCCACCAGTGCCCCAACAGGGAACACCGGGGAGCTGTTTTTT. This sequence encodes CATSAPTGNTGELFF.

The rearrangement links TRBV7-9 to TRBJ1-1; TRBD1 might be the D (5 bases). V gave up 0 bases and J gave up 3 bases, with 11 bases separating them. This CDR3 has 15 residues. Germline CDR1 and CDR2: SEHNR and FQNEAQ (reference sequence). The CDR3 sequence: CASSLALGRDTEAFF. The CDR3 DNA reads TGTGCCAGCAGCTTAGCGCTCGGCAGGGACACTGAAGCTTTCTTT.

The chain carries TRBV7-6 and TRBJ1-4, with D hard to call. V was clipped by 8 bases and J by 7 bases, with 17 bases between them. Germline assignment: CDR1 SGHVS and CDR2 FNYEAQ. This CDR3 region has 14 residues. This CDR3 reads CASAPSGMFEKLFF. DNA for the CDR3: TGTGCCAGCGCTCCAAGTGGGATGTTTGAAAAACTGTTTTTT. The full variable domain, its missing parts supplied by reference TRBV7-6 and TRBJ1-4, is GAGVSQSPRYKVTKRGQDVALRCDPISGHVSLYWYRQALGQGPEFLTYFNYEAQQDKSGLPNDRFSAERPEGSISTLTIQRTEQRDSAMYRCASAPSGMFEKLFFGSGTQLSVL.

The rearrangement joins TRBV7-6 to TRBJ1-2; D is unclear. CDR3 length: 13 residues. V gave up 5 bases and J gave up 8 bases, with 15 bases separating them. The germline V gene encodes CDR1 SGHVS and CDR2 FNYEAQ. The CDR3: CASSPGASQGYTF. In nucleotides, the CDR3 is TGTGCCAGCAGCCCCGGCGCGTCGCAGGGCTACACCTTC.

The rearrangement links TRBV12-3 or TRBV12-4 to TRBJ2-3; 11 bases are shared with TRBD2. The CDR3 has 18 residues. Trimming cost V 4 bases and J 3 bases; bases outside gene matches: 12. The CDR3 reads CASSYPPGLAGETDTQYF. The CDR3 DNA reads TGTGCCAGCAGTTATCCTCCCGGACTAGCGGGTGAGACAGATACGCAGTATTTT.

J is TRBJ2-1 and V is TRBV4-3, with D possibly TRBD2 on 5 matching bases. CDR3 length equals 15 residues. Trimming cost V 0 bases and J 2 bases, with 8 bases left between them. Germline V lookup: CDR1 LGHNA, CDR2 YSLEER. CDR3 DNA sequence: TGCGCCAGCAGCCAAGAAGAGGGTACCTACAATGAGCAGTTCTTC. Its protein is CASSQEEGTYNEQFF.

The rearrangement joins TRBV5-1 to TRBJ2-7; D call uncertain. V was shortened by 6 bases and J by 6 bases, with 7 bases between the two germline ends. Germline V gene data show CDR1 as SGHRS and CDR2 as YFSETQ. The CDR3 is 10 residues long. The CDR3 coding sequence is TGCGCCAGCACCCGGGCCGAGCAGTACTTC. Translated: CASTRAEQYF.

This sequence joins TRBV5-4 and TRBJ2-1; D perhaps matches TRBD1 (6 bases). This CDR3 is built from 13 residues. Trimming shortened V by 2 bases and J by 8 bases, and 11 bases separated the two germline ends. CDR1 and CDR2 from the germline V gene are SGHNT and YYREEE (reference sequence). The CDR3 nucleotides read TGTGCCAGCAGCTTTGCAGGGGCACATGAGCAGTTCTTC. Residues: CASSFAGAHEQFF.

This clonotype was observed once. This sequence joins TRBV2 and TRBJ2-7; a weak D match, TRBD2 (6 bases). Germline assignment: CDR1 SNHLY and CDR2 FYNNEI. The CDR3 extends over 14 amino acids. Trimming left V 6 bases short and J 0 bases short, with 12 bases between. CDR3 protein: CASSGGDSSYEQYF. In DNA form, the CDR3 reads TGTGCCAGCAGCGGGGGAGATAGCTCCTACGAGCAGTACTTC.

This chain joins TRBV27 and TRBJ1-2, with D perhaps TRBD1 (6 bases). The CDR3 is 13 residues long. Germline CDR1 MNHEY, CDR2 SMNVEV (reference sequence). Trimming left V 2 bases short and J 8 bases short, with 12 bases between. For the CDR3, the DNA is TGTGCCAGCAGTTTAGTATCAGGGGTCGGCTACACCTTC. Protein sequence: CASSLVSGVGYTF.

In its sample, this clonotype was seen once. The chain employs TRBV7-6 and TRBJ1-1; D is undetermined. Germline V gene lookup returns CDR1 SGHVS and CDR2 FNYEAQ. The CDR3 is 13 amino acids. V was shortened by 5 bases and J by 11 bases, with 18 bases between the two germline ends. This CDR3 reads CASSPEKWIGAFF. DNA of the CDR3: TGTGCCAGCAGCCCAGAGAAGTGGATTGGGGCTTTCTTT.

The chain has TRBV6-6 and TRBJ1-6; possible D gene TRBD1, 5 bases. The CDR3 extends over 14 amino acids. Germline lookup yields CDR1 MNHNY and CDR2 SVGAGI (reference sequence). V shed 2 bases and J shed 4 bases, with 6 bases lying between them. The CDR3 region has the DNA TGTGCCAGCAGTTACGGGGGTTATAATTCACCCCTCCACTTT. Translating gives CASSYGGYNSPLHF.

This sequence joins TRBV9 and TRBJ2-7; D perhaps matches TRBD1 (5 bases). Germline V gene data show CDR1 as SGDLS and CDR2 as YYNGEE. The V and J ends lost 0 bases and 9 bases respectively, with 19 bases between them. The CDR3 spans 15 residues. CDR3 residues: CASSVEGKTRDGQYF. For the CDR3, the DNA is TGTGCCAGCAGCGTAGAGGGGAAGACCCGAGATGGGCAGTACTTC. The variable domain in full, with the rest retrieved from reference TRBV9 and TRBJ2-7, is DSGVTQTPKHLITATGQRVTLRCSPRSGDLSVYWYQQSLDQGLQFLIQYYNGEERAKGNILERFSAQQFPDLHSELNLSSLELGDSALYFCASSVEGKTRDGQYFGPGTRLTVT.

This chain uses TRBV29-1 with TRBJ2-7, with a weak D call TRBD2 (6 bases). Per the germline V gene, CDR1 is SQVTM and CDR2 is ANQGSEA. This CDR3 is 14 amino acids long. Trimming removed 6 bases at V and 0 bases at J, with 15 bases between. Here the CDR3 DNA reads TGCAGCGTCGTGGGGGGTTTGAGCTCCTACGAGCAGTACTTC. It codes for CSVVGGLSSYEQYF.

CDR3 bases: TGCAGTGCTAAGGCCGGGACAGGGTTTGGTCAGCCCCAGCATTTT. This codes for CSAKAGTGFGQPQHF. The rearrangement links TRBV20-1 to TRBJ1-5, with 9 bases lining up with TRBD1. CDR1 and CDR2 from the germline V gene are DFQATT and SNEGSKA (reference sequence). CDR3 length: 15 amino acids. V lost 4 bases and J lost 6; bases outside the gene matches: 10.

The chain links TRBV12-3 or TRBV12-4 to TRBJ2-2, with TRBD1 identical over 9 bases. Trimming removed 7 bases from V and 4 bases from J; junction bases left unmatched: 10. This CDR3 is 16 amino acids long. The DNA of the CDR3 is TGTGCCAGCACCCTCCGGACAGGGGTGGGCACCGGGGAGCTGTTTTTT. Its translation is CASTLRTGVGTGELFF.

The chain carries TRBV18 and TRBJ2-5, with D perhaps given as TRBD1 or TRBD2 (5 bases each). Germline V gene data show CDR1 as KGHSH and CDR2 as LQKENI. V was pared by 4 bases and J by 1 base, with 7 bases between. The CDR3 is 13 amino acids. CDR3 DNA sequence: TGTGCCAGCTCACAGGGGAGCCAAGAGACCCAGTACTTC. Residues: CASSQGSQETQYF.

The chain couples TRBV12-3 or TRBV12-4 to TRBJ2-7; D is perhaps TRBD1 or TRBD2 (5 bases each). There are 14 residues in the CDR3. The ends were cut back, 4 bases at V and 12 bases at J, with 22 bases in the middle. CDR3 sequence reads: CASSSAVGAPRRYF. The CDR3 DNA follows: TGTGCCAGCAGTTCAGCCGTCGGGGCCCCAAGGCGGTACTTC.